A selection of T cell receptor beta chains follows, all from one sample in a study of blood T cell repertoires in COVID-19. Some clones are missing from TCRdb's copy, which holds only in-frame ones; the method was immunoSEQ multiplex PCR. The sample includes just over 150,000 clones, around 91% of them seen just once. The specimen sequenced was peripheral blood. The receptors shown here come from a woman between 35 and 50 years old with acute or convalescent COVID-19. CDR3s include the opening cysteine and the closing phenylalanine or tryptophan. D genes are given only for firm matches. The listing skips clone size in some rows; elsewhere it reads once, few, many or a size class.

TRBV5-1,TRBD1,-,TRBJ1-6,CASSLEWSGGHGSPLHF,TGCGCCAGCAGCTTGGAATGGTCAGGGGGCCACGGATCACCCCTCCACTTT
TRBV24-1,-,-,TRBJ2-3,CATSDFARLDGTDTQYF,TGTGCCACCAGTGATTTCGCTCGACTAGACGGCACAGATACGCAGTATTTT
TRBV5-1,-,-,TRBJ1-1,CASSLGVDRNTEAFF,TGCGCCAGCAGCTTGGGGGTTGACAGAAACACTGAAGCTTTCTTT
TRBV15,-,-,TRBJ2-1,CATSRDPGWQFF,TGTGCCACCAGCAGAGATCCGGGGTGGCAGTTCTTC
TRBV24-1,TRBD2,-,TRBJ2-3,CATRASGTDTQYF,TGTGCCACTAGAGCTAGCGGTACAGATACGCAGTATTTT
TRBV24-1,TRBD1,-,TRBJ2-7,CATSEDRFYEQYF,TGTGCCACCAGTGAGGACAGGTTCTACGAGCAGTACTTC
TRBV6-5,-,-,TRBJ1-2,CASPREGDGGYGYTF,TGTGCCAGCCCCAGAGAAGGGGATGGTGGCTATGGCTACACCTTC
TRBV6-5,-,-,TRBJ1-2,CASSDSTVGYTF,TGTGCCAGCAGCGACAGCACCGTTGGCTACACCTTC
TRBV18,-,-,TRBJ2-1,CASSPLRESFYNEQFF,TGTGCCAGCTCACCACTCAGGGAATCATTTTACAATGAGCAGTTCTTC
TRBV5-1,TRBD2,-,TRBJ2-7,CASSPTSGGWEQYF,TGCGCCAGCAGCCCTACTAGCGGGGGGTGGGAGCAGTACTTC
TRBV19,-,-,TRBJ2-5,CASSIGQGGETQYF,TGTGCCAGTAGTATAGGTCAGGGGGGTGAGACCCAGTACTTC
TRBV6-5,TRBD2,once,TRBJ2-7,CASSSGLAAYEQYF,TGTGCCAGCAGTTCGGGACTAGCGGCCTACGAGCAGTACTTC
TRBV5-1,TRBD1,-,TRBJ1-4,CASSLKTIRDRNDEKLFF,TGCGCCAGCAGCCTAAAGACTATAAGGGACAGAAACGACGAAAAACTGTTTTTT
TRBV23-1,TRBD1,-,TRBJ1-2,CASSQLLSGTGGVHYGYTF,TGCGCCAGCAGTCAACTTTTATCCGGGACAGGGGGCGTCCACTATGGCTACACCTTC
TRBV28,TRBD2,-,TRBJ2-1,CASSLVGVAGGGYNEQFF,TGTGCCAGCAGTCTCGTAGGGGTAGCGGGGGGAGGCTACAATGAGCAGTTCTTC
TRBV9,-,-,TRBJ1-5,CASSVGERQPQHF,TGTGCCAGCAGCGTAGGTGAGCGTCAGCCCCAGCATTTT
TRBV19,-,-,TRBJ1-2,CASNSKPPNYGYTF,TGTGCCAGTAACAGTAAACCACCGAACTATGGCTACACCTTC
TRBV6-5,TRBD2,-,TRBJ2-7,CASRRTSGGTYEQYF,TGTGCCAGCAGAAGGACTAGCGGAGGCACCTACGAACAGTACTTC
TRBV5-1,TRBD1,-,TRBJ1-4,CASSSSGTVNEKLFF,TGCGCCAGCAGCTCGTCAGGGACAGTTAATGAAAAACTGTTTTTT
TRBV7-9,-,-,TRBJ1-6,CASSLGQGQTSPLHF,TGTGCCAGCAGCTTAGGGCAGGGTCAGACTTCACCCCTCCACTTT
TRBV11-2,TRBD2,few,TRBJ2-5,CASSGKTSAVGETQYF,TGTGCCAGCAGCGGGAAGACTAGCGCGGTTGGAGAGACCCAGTACTTC
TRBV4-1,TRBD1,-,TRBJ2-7,CASRDSSYEQYF,TGCGCCAGCCGGGACAGCTCCTACGAGCAGTACTTC
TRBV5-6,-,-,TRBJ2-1,CASRAQGSNEQFF,TGTGCCAGCAGGGCACAGGGATCTAATGAGCAGTTCTTC
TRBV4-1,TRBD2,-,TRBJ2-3,CASSQDLWGGTDTQYF,TGCGCCAGCAGCCAAGATTTGTGGGGGGGAACAGATACGCAGTATTTT
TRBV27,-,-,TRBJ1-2,CASSLTGKTNYGYTF,TGTGCCAGCAGTTTGACAGGCAAAACCAACTATGGCTACACCTTC
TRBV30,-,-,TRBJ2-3,CAWSPPGYTQYF,TGTGCCTGGAGTCCACCGGGATATACGCAGTATTTT
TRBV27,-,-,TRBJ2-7,CASSVIPKGQGYHEQYF,TGTGCCAGCAGCGTCATACCAAAGGGCCAGGGTTACCACGAGCAGTACTTC
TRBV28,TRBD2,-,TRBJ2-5,CASSRSGSGTSGTKQETQYF,TGTGCCAGCAGTCGCTCAGGATCCGGGACTAGCGGGACCAAACAAGAGACCCAGTACTTC
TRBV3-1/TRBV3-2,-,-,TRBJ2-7,CASSQSRPGRYEQYF,TGTGCCAGCAGCCAGAGCAGACCGGGTCGGTACGAGCAGTACTTC
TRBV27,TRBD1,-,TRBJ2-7,CASSLSGGHEQYF,TGTGCCAGCAGTTTATCAGGGGGCCACGAGCAGTACTTC
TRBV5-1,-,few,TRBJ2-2,CASSSLYRETAGELFF,TGCGCCAGCAGCTCTCTCTACCGGGAAACGGCGGGGGAGCTGTTTTTT
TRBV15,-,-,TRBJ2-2,CATSRDRGASNTGELFF,TGTGCCACCAGCAGAGATCGCGGGGCTTCGAACACCGGGGAGCTGTTTTTT
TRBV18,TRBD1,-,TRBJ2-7,CASSPNRGSYEQYF,TGTGCCAGCTCACCTAACAGGGGCTCCTACGAGCAGTACTTC
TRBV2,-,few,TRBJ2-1,CASSEGSRVNEQFF,TGTGCCAGCAGTGAGGGTTCCAGGGTAAATGAGCAGTTCTTC
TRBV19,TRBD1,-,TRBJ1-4,CASPDRGHGKGNEKLFF,TGTGCCAGCCCAGACAGGGGGCATGGGAAAGGTAATGAAAAACTGTTTTTT